This entry describes one T cell receptor (beta chain). The data are from a study of blood T cell repertoires in COVID-19. Looking at the study overall: PBMCs, B-cell-depleted T cells, or T cells provided the cDNA or gDNA that made up the material.

This CDR3 spans 18 amino acids. The junction had 17 bases not matched to a gene; V was cut back by 9 bases and J by 2 bases. CDR1 is KGHDR, CDR2 SFDVKD, per germline. In the original workflow: Reference gene primer amplification gave nucleated cell count estimates. Sequencing used immunoSEQ multiplex PCR; TCRdb keeps in-frame clones, though not all of them. That table supplies the V and J calls and clone size; D and trimming were determined from the DNA. The repertoire holds 150,000 to 190,000 clones, approximately 73% seen once, with about 3.8% in the top ten. The sample comprised peripheral blood. This sequence joins TRBV24-1 and TRBJ2-3, with 9 bases fitting TRBD1. The clonotype was recovered from a woman at least 80 years old with acute or convalescent COVID-19. The CDR3, as DNA: TGTGCCACCGACGTCGATCATAGGACAGGGGCAGTCACAGATACGCAGTATTTT. Translation gives CATDVDHRTGAVTDTQYF.